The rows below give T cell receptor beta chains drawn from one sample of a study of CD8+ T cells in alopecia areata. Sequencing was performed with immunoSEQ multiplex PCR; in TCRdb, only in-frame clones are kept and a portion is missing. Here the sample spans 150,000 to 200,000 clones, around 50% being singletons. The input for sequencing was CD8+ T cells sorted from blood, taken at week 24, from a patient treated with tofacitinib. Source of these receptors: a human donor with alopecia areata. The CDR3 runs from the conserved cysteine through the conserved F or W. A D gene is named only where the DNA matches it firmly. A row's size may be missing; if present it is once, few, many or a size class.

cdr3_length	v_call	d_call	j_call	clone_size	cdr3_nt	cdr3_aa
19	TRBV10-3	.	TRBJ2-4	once	TGTGCCATCAGTGAGAAATTTGGAGACAGACAACTAGCCAAAAACATTCAGTACTTC	CAISEKFGDRQLAKNIQYF
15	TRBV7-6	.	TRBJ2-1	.	TGTGCCAGCAGCTTAGTTCAAGGGCGTGAGAGTGAGCAGTTCTTC	CASSLVQGRESEQFF
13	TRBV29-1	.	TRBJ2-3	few	TGCAGCGCCAGGGGTCTTAGCACAGATACGCAGTATTTT	CSARGLSTDTQYF
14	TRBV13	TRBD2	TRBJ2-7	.	TGTGCCAGCAGCTCCGCACCTCTAGCGGACGAGCAGTACTTC	CASSSAPLADEQYF
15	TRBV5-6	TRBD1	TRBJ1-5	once	TGTGCCAGCAGCTTGGCAGGGGGCCCCATTCAGCCCCAGCATTTT	CASSLAGGPIQPQHF
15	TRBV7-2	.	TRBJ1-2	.	TGTGCCAGCAGCTTAGATACCAGGAGGCTCTATGGCTACACCTTC	CASSLDTRRLYGYTF
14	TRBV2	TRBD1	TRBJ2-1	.	TGTGCCAGCAGTGACGACAGGGGGCTTAATGAGCAGTTCTTC	CASSDDRGLNEQFF
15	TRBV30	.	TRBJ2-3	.	TGTGCCTGGAGTTGGGTCGGGGGCCCCACCGATACGCAGTATTTT	CAWSWVGGPTDTQYF
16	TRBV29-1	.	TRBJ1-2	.	TGCAGCGTTGAAAAGCAGGGAAGCCAAGGGAACTATGGCTACACCTTC	CSVEKQGSQGNYGYTF
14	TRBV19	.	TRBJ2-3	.	TGTGCCAGTAGTATTGGTAGCGCCCCAGATACGCAGTATTTT	CASSIGSAPDTQYF
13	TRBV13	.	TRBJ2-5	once	TGTGCCAGCAGCATACGACAGGAAGAGACCCAGTACTTC	CASSIRQEETQYF
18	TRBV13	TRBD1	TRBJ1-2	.	TGTGCCAGCAGCTCCTTGGGGTCCCCGGGACAGGGGAACTATGGCTACACCTTC	CASSSLGSPGQGNYGYTF
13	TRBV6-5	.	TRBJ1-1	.	TGTGCCAGCAGTTATGGGTCGCGCACTGAAGCTTTCTTT	CASSYGSRTEAFF
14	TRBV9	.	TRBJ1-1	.	TGTGCCAGCAGCCCCAGGGGCGAGAACACTGAAGCTTTCTTT	CASSPRGENTEAFF
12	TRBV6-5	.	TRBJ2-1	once	TGTGCCAGCAGCGGTTGGGGAAATGAGCAGTTCTTC	CASSGWGNEQFF
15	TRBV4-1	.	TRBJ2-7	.	TGCGCCAGCAGCCAAGGTCCCCAGGTCACCTACGAGCAGTACTTC	CASSQGPQVTYEQYF
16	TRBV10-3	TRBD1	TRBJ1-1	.	TGTGCCATCAGTGAGGCTCAGGGGGCATGGAACACTGAAGCTTTCTTT	CAISEAQGAWNTEAFF
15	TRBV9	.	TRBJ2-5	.	TGTGCCAGCAGCCAGGGGATGGGGCGAGGGGAGACCCAGTACTTC	CASSQGMGRGETQYF
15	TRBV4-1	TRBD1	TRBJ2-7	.	TGCGCCAGCAGCCAAGAACGGGGACAGTCCTACGAGCAGTACTTC	CASSQERGQSYEQYF
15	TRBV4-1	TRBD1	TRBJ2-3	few	TGCGCCAGCAGCCTTGGGGTACAGGGGACAGATACGCAGTATTTT	CASSLGVQGTDTQYF
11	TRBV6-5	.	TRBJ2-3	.	TGTGCCAGCGGGGTCACAGATACGCAGTATTTT	CASGVTDTQYF
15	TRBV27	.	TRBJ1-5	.	TGTGCCAGCAGTTTAGGGCGGGGAGGCAATCAGCCCCAGCATTTT	CASSLGRGGNQPQHF
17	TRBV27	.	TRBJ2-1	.	TGTGCCAGCGCTGCTCAGTACAGGGGAGGCCCCTACAATGAGCAGTTCTTC	CASAAQYRGGPYNEQFF
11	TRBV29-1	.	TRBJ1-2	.	TGCAGCGTTGAGGAGTACTATGGCTACACCTTC	CSVEEYYGYTF
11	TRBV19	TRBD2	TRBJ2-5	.	TGTGCCAGCCGAGCGGGGGTCGTTCTGTACTTC	CASRAGVVLYF
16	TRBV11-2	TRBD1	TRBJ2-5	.	TGTGCCAGCAGCCGCAGCCGTCACAGGGGTCCTGAGACCCAGTACTTC	CASSRSRHRGPETQYF
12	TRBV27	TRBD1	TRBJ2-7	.	TGTGCCACCGGTGGACAGGGGCACGAGCAGTACTTC	CATGGQGHEQYF
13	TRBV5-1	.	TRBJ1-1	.	TGCGCCAGCAGCTTCAGGGGGAACACTGAAGCTTTCTTT	CASSFRGNTEAFF
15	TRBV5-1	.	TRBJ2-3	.	TGCGCCAGCAGACCCGATGGGGGGCAGTCAGATACGCAGTATTTT	CASRPDGGQSDTQYF
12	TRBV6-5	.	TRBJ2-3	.	TGTGCCAGCAGTTCGACACCGAATACGCAGTATTTT	CASSSTPNTQYF
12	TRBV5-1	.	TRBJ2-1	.	TGCGCCAGCAGAAATACAGGGTTTGAGCAGTTCTTC	CASRNTGFEQFF
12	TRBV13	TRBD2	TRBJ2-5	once	TGTGCCAGCAGCTTCGGGAGGGAGACCCAGTACTTC	CASSFGRETQYF
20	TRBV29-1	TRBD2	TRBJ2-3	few	TGCAGCGCTATCGGTCGACTTAGCGGGGGGTCGATCCTAGGCACAGATACGCAGTATTTT	CSAIGRLSGGSILGTDTQYF
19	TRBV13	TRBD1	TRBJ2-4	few	TGTGCCAGCAGCTCAACCGGACAGGGGGAGCTTCTGGCCAAAAACATTCAGTACTTC	CASSSTGQGELLAKNIQYF
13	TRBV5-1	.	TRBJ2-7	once	TGCGCCAGCAGCAAAGTGCAGGGGTGCGAGCAGTACTTC	CASSKVQGCEQYF